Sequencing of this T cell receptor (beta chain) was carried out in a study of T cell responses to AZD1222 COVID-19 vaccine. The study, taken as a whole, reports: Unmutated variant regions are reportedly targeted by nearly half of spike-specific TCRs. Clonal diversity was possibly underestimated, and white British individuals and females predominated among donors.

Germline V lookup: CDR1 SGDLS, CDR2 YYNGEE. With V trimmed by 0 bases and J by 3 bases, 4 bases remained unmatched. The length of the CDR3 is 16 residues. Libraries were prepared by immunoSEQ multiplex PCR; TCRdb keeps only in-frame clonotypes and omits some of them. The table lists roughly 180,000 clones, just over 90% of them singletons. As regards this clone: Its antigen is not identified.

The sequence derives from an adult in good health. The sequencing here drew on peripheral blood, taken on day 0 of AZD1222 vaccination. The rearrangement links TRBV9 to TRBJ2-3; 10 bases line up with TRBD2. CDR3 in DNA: TGTGCCAGCAGCGTAGGAGGGACTAGCGTTACAGATACGCAGTATTTT. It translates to CASSVGGTSVTDTQYF.